These 27 T cell receptor beta chains originate from one sample sequenced in a study of T cells in localized non-small cell lung cancer (dated by TCRdb to about 2020). The library was produced with the immunoSEQ multiplex PCR assay. The source is immuneACCESS, and TCRdb retained only in-frame sequences with V and J called. Part of the clones is not carried over; for the studies checked, unresolved V genes explain less than half of this, and the remainder is unexplained. The sample contains around 30,000 clones, 94% of them found a single time. Of the sample, over 0.6% falls within the top ten clones. The material sequenced was peripheral blood, taken before any cancer treatment. The source is a woman aged 35 to 70 with stage I lung adenocarcinoma.

This clone was seen a single time. J is TRBJ1-1 and V is TRBV5-1, with 7 bases fitting TRBD1. This CDR3 has 14 residues. Germline lookup yields CDR1 SGHRS and CDR2 YFSETQ. V gave up 0 bases and J gave up 6 bases; unmatched junction bases: 5. DNA of the CDR3: TGCGCCAGCAGCTTGGAGGGGGCGTCCTCTGAAGCTTTCTTT. Its protein product is CASSLEGASSEAFF.

V gene TRBV19 combines with J gene TRBJ2-3; a possible D gene is TRBD2 (5 bases). Germline loops: CDR1 LNHDA, CDR2 SQIVND (reference sequence). Trimming removed 5 bases from V and 4 bases from J, with 22 bases in between. CDR3 length: 17 amino acids. CDR3 sequence (DNA): TGTGCCAGTAGTTCGGTCGGGGAAGGTTTTTCATCAGATACGCAGTATTTT. Translated: CASSSVGEGFSSDTQYF.

The V gene is TRBV19, the J gene TRBJ2-6; 8 bases are shared with TRBD1. J gave up 1 base and V 3 bases, and 8 bases lay outside the gene matches. Per germline, CDR1 LNHDA and CDR2 SQIVND (reference sequence). The CDR3 runs to 18 residues. The CDR3 DNA reads as TGTGCCAGTAGTATCGGGACAGGCCGGGAGTCTGGGGCCAACGTCCTGACTTTC. This codes for CASSIGTGRESGANVLTF. The full variable domain, completed using reference TRBV19 and TRBJ2-6, is DGGITQSPKYLFRKEGQNVTLSCEQNLNHDAMYWYRQDPGQGLRLIYYSQIVNDFQKGDIAEGYSVSREKKESFPLTVTSAQKNPTAFYLCASSIGTGRESGANVLTFGAGSRLTVL.

The rearrangement links TRBV5-5 to TRBJ1-2, with a weak D call TRBD1 (6 bases). CDR3 length equals 14 residues. With 2 bases removed from V and 6 bases from J, the gap between germline ends came to 14 bases. Germline V lookup: CDR1 SGHKS, CDR2 YYEKEE (reference sequence). The CDR3 coding sequence is TGTGCCAGCAGCTTATGGACAGCGGAAAATGGCTACACCTTC. Protein sequence: CASSLWTAENGYTF.

The chain combines TRBV2 with TRBJ1-2; perhaps TRBD1 as D (6 bases). Between the trimmed V and J ends, which lost 0 bases and 6 bases, there was a span of 14 bases. Germline V gene sequence: CDR1 SNHLY, CDR2 FYNNEI. The CDR3 is 15 amino acids. The CDR3 sequence is CASSEARTVWDGYTF. In DNA, the CDR3 is TGTGCCAGCAGTGAAGCGCGGACAGTTTGGGATGGCTACACCTTC.

The CDR3 spells CASSIVRDTDTQYF. As DNA, the CDR3 is TGTGCCAGTAGTATTGTCAGGGACACAGATACGCAGTATTTT. J is TRBJ2-3 and V is TRBV19; D is possibly TRBD1 (5 bases). CDR1 is LNHDA, CDR2 SQIVND, per germline (reference sequence). Deletions cut 3 bases from V and 2 bases from J, with 9 bases between. This CDR3 spans 14 amino acids.

The J gene is TRBJ1-2, the V gene TRBV27; tentative D call: TRBD1 (6 bases). The CDR3 loop spans 13 amino acids. V shed 6 bases and J shed 8 bases, with 16 bases lying between them. Germline-derived CDR1 and CDR2 are MNHEY and SMNVEV (reference sequence). CDR3 nucleotides: TGTGCCAGCAGAGAAGAGCAGGGGAAGGGCTACACCTTC. Amino acid sequence: CASREEQGKGYTF.

This chain uses TRBV28 with TRBJ1-5, with no clear D. V was clipped by 2 bases and J by 7 bases, with 15 bases between them. The V gene's germline CDR1 is MDHEN and CDR2 SYDVKM. The CDR3 has 15 residues. The CDR3 spells CASSLGSDLGQPQHF. CDR3 in DNA: TGTGCCAGCAGTTTAGGGTCAGATCTAGGCCAGCCCCAGCATTTT.

The V gene is TRBV7-2, the J gene TRBJ2-5; D possibly corresponds to TRBD2 (5 bases). V was shortened by 3 bases and J by 4 bases, with 12 bases between the two germline ends. Germline V CDR1 and CDR2: SGHTA, FQGNSA. This CDR3 region has 14 residues. This CDR3 reads CASSLAGLAETQYF. The CDR3 nucleotides are TGTGCCAGCAGCTTGGCGGGCCTGGCAGAGACCCAGTACTTC.

This clone was seen a few times. The chain couples TRBV2 to TRBJ1-6; 8 bases are shared with TRBD1. Unmatched junction bases numbered 1, after V lost 6 bases and J lost 9 bases. Germline V gene data show CDR1 as SNHLY and CDR2 as FYNNEI. This CDR3 has 12 residues. This chain's CDR3 is CASRDRASPLHF. Written as DNA, the CDR3 is TGTGCCAGCAGGGACAGGGCTTCACCCCTCCACTTT. The full variable domain, in which reference TRBV2 and TRBJ1-6 provide the parts outside the CDR3, is EPEVTQTPSHQVTQMGQEVILRCVPISNHLYFYWYRQILGQKVEFLVSFYNNEISEKSEIFDDQFSVERPDGSNFTLKIRSTKLEDSAMYFCASRDRASPLHFGNGTRLTVT.

V gene TRBV19 combines with J gene TRBJ2-2; 7 positions agree with TRBD2. Germline V gives CDR1 LNHDA, CDR2 SQIVND (reference sequence). CDR3 length equals 15 residues. J lost 2 bases, V lost 7 bases, and 7 bases had no gene match. As DNA, the CDR3 is TGTGCCAGTATAAGTGGGGGGGTCAACACCGGGGAGCTGTTTTTT. This gives the protein CASISGGVNTGELFF.

The V call is TRBV2, the J call TRBJ1-5; D gene unclear. This CDR3 region has 12 residues. Germline CDR1 SNHLY, CDR2 FYNNEI. Trimming removed 4 bases at V and 4 bases at J, with 5 bases between. This chain's CDR3 is CASSAPNQPQHF. In DNA form, the CDR3 reads TGTGCCAGCAGTGCCCCAAATCAGCCCCAGCATTTT.

The CDR3 region is CASSYSRGDQPQHF. Here the CDR3 DNA reads TGTGCCAGCAGTTACTCGAGGGGGGACCAGCCCCAGCATTTT. The chain is built from TRBV6-5 and TRBJ1-5; perhaps TRBD1 as D (6 bases). Germline CDR1 MNHEY, CDR2 SVGAGI. The CDR3 loop spans 14 amino acids. Trimming shortened V by 0 bases and J by 7 bases, and 10 bases separated the two germline ends.

The genes are TRBV29-1 and TRBJ1-3; D uncertain. Germline CDR1 and CDR2: SQVTM and ANQGSEA. The CDR3 has 15 residues. The ends were cut back, 6 bases at V and 2 bases at J, with 17 bases in the middle. CDR3 nucleotide sequence: TGCAGCGTCCAGGTACCTGCTAACGCTGGAAACACCATATATTTT. This gives the protein CSVQVPANAGNTIYF.

V is TRBV7-9 and J is TRBJ1-2, with D uncertain. Trimming shortened V by 3 bases and J by 2 bases, and 13 bases separated the two germline ends. This CDR3 region has 15 residues. CDR1 is SEHNR and CDR2 is FQNEAQ in the germline V gene (reference sequence). The CDR3 loop reads CASSFLKGANYGYTF. The DNA of the CDR3 is TGTGCCAGCAGCTTTCTCAAGGGAGCAAACTATGGCTACACCTTC. Based on the CDR3 plus reference TRBV7-9 and TRBJ1-2, the full variable domain is DTGVSQNPRHKITKRGQNVTFRCDPISEHNRLYWYRQTLGQGPEFLTYFQNEAQLEKSRLLSDRFSAERPKGSFSTLEIQRTEQGDSAMYLCASSFLKGANYGYTFGSGTRLTVV.

The chain combines TRBV19 with TRBJ1-5; the match to TRBD1 covers 7 bases. Germline-derived CDR1 and CDR2 are LNHDA and SQIVND (reference sequence). The CDR3 spans 18 residues. With V trimmed by 0 bases and J by 5 bases, 13 bases remained unmatched. CDR3 in amino acids: CASSIDITRGVYYQPQHF. CDR3 bases: TGTGCCAGTAGTATAGATATCACCAGGGGGGTTTACTATCAGCCCCAGCATTTT.

The gene calls are TRBV5-1 and TRBJ1-6, with 10 bases aligning to TRBD1. Germline CDR1 and CDR2: SGHRS and YFSETQ. The CDR3 length is 18 residues. The V and J ends lost 2 bases and 5 bases, in that order; junction bases with no gene match: 10. CDR3 DNA sequence: TGCGCCAGCAGCTTTATGGGGACAGGGGATTTGAATAATTCACCCCTCCACTTT. This encodes CASSFMGTGDLNNSPLHF.

The chain combines TRBV7-5 with TRBJ2-7; TRBD1, the table's D call, was not compared with the DNA. TRBV7-5 constitutes a pseudogene. The CDR3 contains 16 residues. DNA for the CDR3: TGTGCCAGAAGCGAGAAAGACAGGGATCGCTCCTACGAGCAGTACTTC. Translation: CARSEKDRDRSYEQYF.

V gene TRBV2 combines with J gene TRBJ2-4; D is uncertain. CDR1 is SNHLY and CDR2 is FYNNEI in the germline V gene. Deletions cut 10 bases from V and 0 bases from J, with 16 bases between. The CDR3 has 15 amino acids. CDR3 sequence reads: CATLPGALAKNIQYF. CDR3 bases: TGTGCCACCCTTCCGGGCGCCCTAGCCAAAAACATTCAGTACTTC.

Here the CDR3 DNA reads TGCGCCAGCAGTGAGATCTCTAACATCCCCGGGGAGCTGTTTTTT. This translates into CASSEISNIPGELFF. The V gene is TRBV10-1, the J gene TRBJ2-2; D is ambiguous. V was pared by 2 bases and J by 6 bases, with 13 bases between. This CDR3 contains 15 residues. The V gene's germline CDR1 is WNHNN and CDR2 SYGVQD (reference sequence).

This chain links TRBV6-1 with TRBJ1-5; possibly TRBD1 for D (5 bases). The CDR3 runs to 15 residues. In germline, CDR1 is MNHNS, CDR2 SASEGT. V lost 8 bases to trimming and J lost 0 bases, with 14 bases between them. The CDR3 sequence: CASSTEGNSNQPQHF. For the CDR3, the DNA is TGTGCCAGCTCCACGGAGGGGAATAGCAATCAGCCCCAGCATTTT.

This chain links TRBV7-8 with TRBJ2-2, with D perhaps matching TRBD1 (6 bases). Trimming took off 6 bases at V and 9 bases at J, with 17 bases between the two ends. CDR3 size: 14 residues. Germline V lookup: CDR1 SGHVS, CDR2 FQNEAQ. The chain's CDR3 is CASRLNRDFRELFF. The CDR3 DNA follows: TGTGCCAGCAGATTAAACAGGGATTTCCGGGAGCTGTTTTTT.

V usage is TRBV12-5 and J usage is TRBJ2-1; 9 bases align to TRBD1. This CDR3 contains 19 residues. The germline V gene encodes CDR1 LGHNT and CDR2 FRNRAP. Trimming at V came to 1 base and at J to 6 bases, leaving 16 bases not matched to a gene. The CDR3: CASGLGRGSRDRVGNEQFF. DNA for the CDR3: TGTGCTAGTGGTTTGGGTCGCGGGTCTAGGGACAGGGTCGGCAATGAGCAGTTCTTC.

The chain links TRBV6-1 to TRBJ2-4; D remains ambiguous. Trimming left V 3 bases short and J 0 bases short, with 15 bases between. CDR3 length equals 17 residues. Germline CDR1 MNHNS, CDR2 SASEGT. CDR3 DNA: TGTGCCAGCAGTGACAAATCGAACTACCTAGCCAAAAACATTCAGTACTTC. This encodes CASSDKSNYLAKNIQYF.

This rearrangement joins TRBV7-9 to TRBJ1-1; D is possibly TRBD1 (5 bases). There are 18 residues in the CDR3. V lost 4 bases, J lost 1 base, and 22 bases lay in between. The germline CDR1 and CDR2 sequences are SEHNR and FQNEAQ (reference sequence). The CDR3 loop is CASSSQTLLGAQNTEAFF. The CDR3 DNA sequence: TGTGCCAGCAGCTCGCAGACACTCCTTGGGGCACAGAACACTGAAGCTTTCTTT.

This clone was found once. The V and J genes are TRBV29-1 and TRBJ1-4, with D perhaps matching TRBD1 (6 bases). Germline V gives CDR1 SQVTM, CDR2 ANQGSEA. Trimming took off 2 bases at V and 8 bases at J, with 9 bases between the two ends. The CDR3 has 12 residues. CDR3: CSVENQGEKLFF. The CDR3 DNA follows: TGCAGCGTTGAAAACCAGGGGGAAAAACTGTTTTTT.

The V call is TRBV7-3, the J call TRBJ1-1, with D unresolved. Germline V CDR1 and CDR2: SGHTA, FQGTGA. V lost 3 bases to trimming and J lost 0 bases, with 5 bases between them. The CDR3 contains 13 residues. The CDR3 region is CASSFHMNTEAFF. The CDR3 coding sequence is TGTGCCAGCAGCTTCCACATGAACACTGAAGCTTTCTTT.